This T cell receptor beta chain was identified in a study of CD8 T cell repertoires and HIV-1 epitope variants. Study-level background: Twenty-five autologous and known Gag and Nef epitope variant peptides each stimulated T cells separately. Epitopes were three Gag families plus Nef HW9 and YT9.

Only a few counts were recorded for this clone. Antigen specificity is unknown. The CDR3 contains 16 residues. Germline-derived CDR1 and CDR2 are SGHRS and YFSETQ. The V end was cut by 3 bases, the J end by 2 bases, with 18 bases between. Produced via immunoSEQ multiplex PCR; TCRdb's table is partial and in-frame only. This table holds 2,500 to 3,000 clones, about 60% found once. Sequencing was done on a sample of cultured CD8+ T cells derived from PBMCs. V usage is TRBV5-1 and J usage is TRBJ2-7, with D possibly being TRBD1 (5 bases). The sequence derives from a male donor with HIV. The CDR3 sequence: CASSSRDFLLPYEQYF. In DNA form, the CDR3 reads TGCGCCAGCAGCTCCAGGGATTTTTTACTACCCTACGAGCAGTACTTC.